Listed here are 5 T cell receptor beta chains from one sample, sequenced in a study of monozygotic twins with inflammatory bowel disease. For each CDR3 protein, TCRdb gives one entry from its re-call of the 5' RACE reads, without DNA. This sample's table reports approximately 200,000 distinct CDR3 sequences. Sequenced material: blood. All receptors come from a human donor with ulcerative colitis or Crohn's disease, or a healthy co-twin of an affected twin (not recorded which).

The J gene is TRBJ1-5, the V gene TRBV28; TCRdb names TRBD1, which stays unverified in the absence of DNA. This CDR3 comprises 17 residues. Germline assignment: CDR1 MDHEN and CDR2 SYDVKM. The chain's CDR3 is CASNLLGGTGNLQPQHF.

This CDR3 is CASSLAFADTQYF. This chain joins TRBV7-8 and TRBJ2-3. Germline V gives CDR1 SGHVS, CDR2 FQNEAQ. The CDR3 length is 13 residues.

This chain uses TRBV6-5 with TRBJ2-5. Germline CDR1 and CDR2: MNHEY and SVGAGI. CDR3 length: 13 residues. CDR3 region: CASSLRNQETQYF.

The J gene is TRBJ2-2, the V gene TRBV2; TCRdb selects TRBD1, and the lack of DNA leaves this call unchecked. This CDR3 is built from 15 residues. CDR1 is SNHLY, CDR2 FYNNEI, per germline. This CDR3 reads CASSASTGKAGELFF.

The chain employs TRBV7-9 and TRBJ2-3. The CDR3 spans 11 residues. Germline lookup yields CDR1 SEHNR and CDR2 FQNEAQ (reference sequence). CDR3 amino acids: CASELGDTQYF.